One and the same sample provided the 9 T cell receptor beta chains below, sequenced in a study of cytomegalovirus exposure and HLA in healthy donors (dated by TCRdb to the late 2010s). Receptors were amplified or captured by the immunoSEQ multiplex PCR assay. The multiplex PCR relied on a mix of 60 forward primers for TCR Vbeta segments and 13 reverse primers for TCR Jbeta segments. In TCRdb, the immuneACCESS table is reduced to in-frame sequences with V and J assigned. These tables do not hold every clone; where another copy was compared, an unresolved V gene accounts for under half, and the others remain unexplained. Here the sample has 70,000 to 100,000 clones; approximately 80% occur a single time. The ten biggest clones cover around 2% of the sample. The sequenced material came from PBMCs. The origin of the receptors is a man between 18 and 29 years old in good health and CMV-seronegative.

The gene calls are TRBV19 and TRBJ1-1, with D unresolved. V dropped 6 bases and J dropped 1 base, with 12 bases sitting between them. This CDR3 has 14 amino acids. Germline V gene data show CDR1 as LNHDA and CDR2 as SQIVND (reference sequence). As DNA, the CDR3 is TGTGCCAGTAGCCTTGAGGGCAGGAACACTGAAGCTTTCTTT. Protein product: CASSLEGRNTEAFF.

This chain joins TRBV6-1 and TRBJ1-2; D gene unclear. V dropped 8 bases and J dropped 8 bases, with 18 bases sitting between them. The CDR3 contains 13 residues. CDR1 MNHNS and CDR2 SASEGT come from the germline V gene. In DNA form, the CDR3 reads TGTGCCAGCTACCCCGGAGGTGCGTTAGGCTACACCTTC. Protein sequence: CASYPGGALGYTF.

This clone is a singleton in its sample. Its ends do not fully match the called genes, so a read error is possible. The chain recombines TRBV7-9 with TRBJ1-1, with TRBD1 identical over 7 bases. Per the germline V gene, CDR1 is SEHNR and CDR2 is FQNEAQ (reference sequence). The CDR3 runs 14 residues. The CDR3 nucleotides are TGTTCCAGCAGCATGACAGGGATGCACACTGAAGCTTTCTTT. Translated, it gives CSSSMTGMHTEAFF.

The table lists this clone with a few counts. This chain uses TRBV15 with TRBJ2-3; 10 nucleotides align to TRBD2. The J segment lost 4 bases and the V segment lost 3 bases, leaving 4 bases of the junction unmatched. There are 15 residues in the CDR3. Germline CDR1 and CDR2: LNHNV and YYDKDF (reference sequence). CDR3 nucleotides: TGTGCCACCAGCAGCACTAGCGGGGCGCCAGATACGCAGTATTTT. This translates into CATSSTSGAPDTQYF.

The chain carries TRBV11-2 and TRBJ2-2; D unresolved. Deletions cut 0 bases from V and 2 bases from J, with 13 bases between. The germline gives CDR1 SGHAT, CDR2 FQNNGV. The CDR3 runs to 17 residues. The DNA for the CDR3 is TGTGCCAGCAGCTTAGAGGGCAGCCAACCTAACACCGGGGAGCTGTTTTTT. It encodes CASSLEGSQPNTGELFF.

The gene calls are TRBV5-1 and TRBJ2-3, with a weak D call TRBD1 (5 bases). The CDR3 consists of 15 residues. CDR1 is SGHRS and CDR2 is YFSETQ in the germline V gene. Trimming left V 0 bases short and J 5 bases short, with 13 bases between. The CDR3 reads CASSLDRQGVDTQYF. The DNA of the CDR3 is TGCGCCAGCAGCTTGGACAGGCAGGGTGTAGATACGCAGTATTTT.

The sample holds a few counts of this clone. The chain has TRBV13 and TRBJ2-7, with 8 bases lining up with TRBD1. The CDR3 spans 14 residues. The germline CDR1 and CDR2 sequences are PRHDT and FYEKMQ (reference sequence). J was trimmed by 6 bases and V by 3 bases; bases with no gene match: 7. In DNA, the CDR3 is TGTGCCAGCAGCTTCTGGGGACAGGCCCCCGAGCAGTACTTC. It codes for CASSFWGQAPEQYF.

Points on this clone: The junction departs from germline at one end; a sequencing error may be responsible. The CDR3 region has the DNA TGTTCCAGCAGCCCCGGTGGGCTCACGAACCTCTTTTTGATTGGCTACACCTTC. Its protein product is CSSSPGGLTNLFLIGYTF. The chain uses TRBV7-9 and TRBJ1-2; D unresolved. CDR1 and CDR2 from the germline V gene are SEHNR and FQNEAQ (reference sequence). The CDR3 is made up of 18 amino acids.

This clone was seen only a few times. This chain connects TRBV7-9 to TRBJ1-4; possible D gene TRBD1, 5 bases. Trimming shortened V by 2 bases and J by 7 bases, and 14 bases separated the two germline ends. Germline loops: CDR1 SEHNR, CDR2 FQNEAQ (reference sequence). The CDR3 is 15 residues long. The CDR3 region is CASSLRRDRGEKLFF. The CDR3 bases are TGTGCCAGCAGCTTAAGGAGGGACCGGGGTGAAAAACTGTTTTTT.